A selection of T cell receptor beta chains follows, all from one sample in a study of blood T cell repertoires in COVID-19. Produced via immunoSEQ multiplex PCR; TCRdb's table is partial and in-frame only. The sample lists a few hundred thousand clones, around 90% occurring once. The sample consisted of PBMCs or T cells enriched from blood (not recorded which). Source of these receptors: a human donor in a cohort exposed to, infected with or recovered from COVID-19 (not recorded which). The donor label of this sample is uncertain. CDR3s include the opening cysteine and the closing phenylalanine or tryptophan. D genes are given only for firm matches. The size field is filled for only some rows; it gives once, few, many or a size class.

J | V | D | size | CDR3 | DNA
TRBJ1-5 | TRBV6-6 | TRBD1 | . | CASVGTGRSNQPQHF | TGTGCCAGCGTGGGGACAGGCAGGAGCAATCAGCCCCAGCATTTT
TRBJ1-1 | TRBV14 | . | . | CASSQVATPAFF | TGTGCCAGCAGCCAAGTAGCTACCCCGGCTTTCTTT
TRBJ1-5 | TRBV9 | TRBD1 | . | CASSAGQGEIQPQHF | TGTGCCAGCAGCGCGGGACAGGGAGAAATTCAGCCCCAGCATTTT
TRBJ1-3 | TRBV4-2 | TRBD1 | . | CASSQDRQGWSSGNTIYF | TGTGCCAGCAGCCAAGACAGACAGGGATGGAGCTCTGGAAACACCATATATTTT
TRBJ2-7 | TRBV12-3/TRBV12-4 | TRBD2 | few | CASRGVAYEQYF | TGTGCCAGCCGGGGGGTGGCCTACGAGCAGTACTTC
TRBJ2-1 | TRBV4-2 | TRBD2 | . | CASSQEGSGGANEQFF | TGTGCCAGCAGCCAAGAGGGTAGCGGGGGGGCCAATGAGCAGTTCTTC
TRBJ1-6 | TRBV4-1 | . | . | CASSLGGARGSSPLHF | TGCGCCAGCAGCCTAGGTGGGGCCAGGGGAAGTTCACCCCTCCACTTT
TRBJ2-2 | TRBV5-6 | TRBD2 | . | CASSLLSGGLGDTGELFF | TGTGCCAGCAGCTTGCTTAGCGGGGGTTTGGGTGACACCGGGGAGCTGTTTTTT
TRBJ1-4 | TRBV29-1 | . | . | CSVGYTGEKLFF | TGCAGCGTTGGCTACACGGGGGAAAAACTGTTTTTT
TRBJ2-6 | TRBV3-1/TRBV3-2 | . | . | CASSHREGSGANVLTF | TGTGCCAGCAGCCACCGGGAAGGCTCTGGGGCCAACGTCCTGACTTTC
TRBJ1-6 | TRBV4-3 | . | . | CASSQGPGHKYYNSPLHF | TGCGCCAGCAGCCAAGGGCCGGGACATAAGTACTATAATTCACCCCTCCACTTT
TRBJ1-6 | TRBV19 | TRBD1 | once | CASSIASKDRGKALHF | TGTGCCAGTAGTATCGCCTCGAAGGACAGGGGAAAAGCCCTCCACTTT
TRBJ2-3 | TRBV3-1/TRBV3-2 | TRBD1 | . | CASSRRGTGADTQYF | TGTGCCAGCAGCCGCAGGGGGACAGGAGCAGATACGCAGTATTTT
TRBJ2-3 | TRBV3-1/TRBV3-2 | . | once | CASRGLSTDTQYF | TGTGCCAGTCGGGGACTTTCCACAGATACGCAGTATTTT
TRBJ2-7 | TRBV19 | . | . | CASSQEAYEQYF | TGTGCCAGTAGCCAGGAGGCCTACGAGCAGTACTTC
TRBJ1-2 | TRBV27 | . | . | CASSLSGQHNYGYTF | TGTGCCAGCAGCCTCAGCGGCCAGCATAACTATGGCTACACCTTC
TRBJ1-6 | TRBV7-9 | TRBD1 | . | CASTGDRWGSPLHF | TGTGCCAGCACCGGGGACAGATGGGGTTCACCCCTCCACTTT
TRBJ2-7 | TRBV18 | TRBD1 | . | CASSPGTGGWYEQYF | TGTGCCAGCTCCCCCGGGACAGGGGGTTGGTACGAGCAGTACTTC
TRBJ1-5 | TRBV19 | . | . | CASSMGRGKTQPQHF | TGTGCCAGTAGTATGGGGAGGGGGAAGACTCAGCCCCAGCATTTT
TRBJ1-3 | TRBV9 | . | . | CASSVGGSPYSGNTIYF | TGTGCCAGCAGCGTAGGGGGCAGCCCCTACTCTGGAAACACCATATATTTT
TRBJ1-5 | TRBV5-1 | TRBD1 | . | CASSLGGDRGKGNQPQHF | TGCGCCAGCAGCTTGGGTGGGGACAGGGGAAAGGGCAATCAGCCCCAGCATTTT
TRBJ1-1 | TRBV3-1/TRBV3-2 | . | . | CASSHGGGGAFF | TGTGCCAGCAGCCACGGTGGCGGGGGGGCTTTCTTT